This T cell receptor (beta chain) was obtained from a study of graft-versus-host responses after intestinal transplantation (dated by TCRdb to 2020 to 2023). Turning to the overall study: Recipients received multivisceral, liver-intestinal, or isolated intestinal transplants. The cohort enrolled about two dozen intestinal transplant recipients including one retransplant, and a few patients lacking pretransplant specimens were excluded. A peak of at least 4% donor T cells among recipient peripheral blood mononuclear cells was the definition used for donor T cell macrochimerism. Rather than going through the commercial service, samples from three later patients were sequenced in-house on an Illumina MiSeq and processed with MiXCR. To identify alloreactive clones, pre-transplant mixed lymphocyte reaction products were sequenced and then compared with unstimulated pre-transplant donor and recipient T cells. Every recipient was given anti-thymocyte globulin induction, then maintenance tacrolimus and steroids for approximately 3 years. After intestinal transplantation, graft-versus-host and host-versus-graft alloreactive T cell clones in the graft, circulation and bone marrow were tracked using bulk TCR-beta CDR3 sequencing. Broad study findings and their caveats: The conclusions were limited by the relatively low number and heterogeneity of the intestinal transplant patients. In the allografts of patients with donor T cell macrochimerism, GvH to HvG T cell clonal ratios were high. GvH clones were detected in recipient bone marrow, and some appeared earlier in ileal mucosa or blood, consistent with an intestinal mucosal origin. Early after transplant, peak levels of circulating GvH clones were associated with declines in HvG clones.

Spanning cysteine to phenylalanine, the CDR3 consists of 11 amino acids. The entry retains the CDR3 DNA only, 33 bases that are in frame from base 1. The germline V gene gives CDR1 as MNHNS and CDR2 as SASEGT. The V and J ends are trimmed by 5 bases and 5 bases, leaving 7 bases between them. On this clone: Its target antigen remains unknown. No much larger clone is present one base from it, and per-base qualities are unavailable.

This specimen's time point label, interpreted: cells obtained before transplantation from donor or recipient. CD3+CD4+ and CD3+CD8+ populations were FACS-sorted from unstimulated pre-transplant donor and recipient cells taken from spleen or lymph nodes. Library preparation was by the immunoSEQ multiplex PCR assay. In most patients, genomic DNA was isolated using the Qiagen DNeasy Blood and Tissue Kit and sent frozen to Adaptive Biotechnologies for TCR sequencing. For most patients, high-throughput TCR-beta CDR3 sequencing of genomic DNA was performed by Adaptive Biotechnologies. Per the authors' processing: TCR sequencing data for 18 patients were retrieved from Adaptive's ImmunoSEQ software; a few other patients were processed with MiXCR and VDJtools. CD4 versus CD8 sorting errors were corrected by removing sequences found in both subsets at a frequency ratio below 5:1. CDR3 nucleotide sequences shared by donor and recipient were removed because the origin of these sequences could not be assigned. To be classed as alloreactive, a clone needed at least 2-fold expansion over unstimulated cells and a minimum CFSE-low frequency of 0.002% (template counts) or 0.001% (read counts). Clones were considered mappable if detected in sequenced pre-transplant spleen, lymph node, or MLR CFSE-low populations of the donor or recipient. The cumulative frequency of alloreactive clones was calculated as a percentage of all sequences, weighted by copy number. As stored in TCRdb, this immuneACCESS dataset retains in-frame rearrangements with V and J assigned. A fraction of the clones does not appear; measured against another copy, unresolved V genes explain less than half of the discrepancy, and the remainder lacks a known reason. The V and J calls and clone size were taken over from that table, and D and trimming were inferred from the DNA. The sample yields nearly 90,000 clones; 83% were counted once. The ten biggest clones cover 17% of the sample.

The chain is assembled from TRBV6-1 and TRBJ2-7; the D gene is unclear. The receptor's source is a human donor who received an intestinal transplant. This material consisted of unstimulated CD8+ T cells sorted from spleen or lymph node cells, taken before intestinal transplant. The DNA reads as follows: TGTGCCAGCAGTTACCCCCACGAGCAGTACTTC. Its translation is CASSYPHEQYF.